The 21 T cell receptor beta chains given below trace back to one sample, sequenced in a study of T cell responses to AZD1222 COVID-19 vaccine. Produced via immunoSEQ multiplex PCR; TCRdb's table is partial and in-frame only. The sample lists 70,000 or so clones, about nine tenths occurring once. The material sequenced was peripheral blood, taken on day 0 of AZD1222 vaccination. These receptors all stem from an adult in good health.

This clone was recorded a few times. The V call is TRBV10-3, the J call TRBJ2-5, with a tentative D call TRBD2 (5 bases). The CDR3 consists of 14 residues. Trimming cost V 3 bases and J 3 bases, with 11 bases left between them. Looked up from germline, CDR1 is ENHRY and CDR2 is SYGVKD. The CDR3 DNA sequence: TGTGCCATCAGTGACCCGGGAACTAAAGAGACCCAGTACTTC. Residues: CAISDPGTKETQYF.

The chain has TRBV30 and TRBJ1-5; D is unresolved. V lost 5 bases and J lost 2, with 7 bases in between. There are 12 residues in the CDR3. Germline V gene data show CDR1 as GTSNPN and CDR2 as SVGIG (reference sequence). Here the CDR3 DNA reads TGTGCCTGGTCCCCGGGCAATCAGCCCCAGCATTTT. Protein product: CAWSPGNQPQHF.

V gene TRBV7-8 combines with J gene TRBJ1-5; no reliable D call. Per the germline V gene, CDR1 is SGHVS and CDR2 is FQNEAQ. The ends were cut back, 0 bases at V and 7 bases at J, with 10 bases in the middle. CDR3 length: 14 residues. CDR3 amino acids: CASSLAGIGQPQHF. In DNA form, the CDR3 reads TGTGCCAGCAGCTTAGCGGGGATAGGGCAGCCCCAGCATTTT.

The V and J genes are TRBV11-2 and TRBJ1-2; D gene ambiguous. In germline, CDR1 is SGHAT, CDR2 FQNNGV. The CDR3 runs 13 residues. V was pared by 3 bases and J by 3 bases, with 8 bases between. CDR3 loop: CASSFRLDYGYTF. Written as DNA, the CDR3 is TGTGCCAGCAGCTTTCGGTTGGACTATGGCTACACCTTC.

V and J are TRBV14 and TRBJ2-2; 8 nucleotides line up with TRBD2. Germline loops: CDR1 SGHDN, CDR2 FVKESK. CDR3 length: 14 residues. The V gene end was trimmed by 6 bases and the J gene end by 5 bases; junction bases not matched to a gene: 5. CDR3 loop: CASRRGGRTGELFF. For the CDR3, the DNA is TGTGCCAGCAGACGGGGGGGCCGAACCGGGGAGCTGTTTTTT. Drawing the rest from reference TRBV14 and TRBJ2-2, the complete variable domain is EAGVTQFPSHSVIEKGQTVTLRCDPISGHDNLYWYRRVMGKEIKFLLHFVKESKQDESGMPNNRFLAERTGGTYSTLKVQPAELEDSGVYFCASRRGGRTGELFFGEGSRLTVL.

The J gene is TRBJ1-2, the V gene TRBV19, with 7 positions matching TRBD1. Germline V gives CDR1 LNHDA, CDR2 SQIVND (reference sequence). The CDR3 has 15 amino acids. The trim removed 6 bases at V and 7 bases at J, leaving 14 bases unmatched. CDR3 sequence: CASSRGGQGHGGYTF. The CDR3 region has the DNA TGTGCCAGTAGCAGGGGGGGCCAGGGCCATGGTGGCTACACCTTC.

This chain joins TRBV7-9 and TRBJ1-1; D gene unclear. This CDR3 is 12 amino acids long. V shed 0 bases and J shed 8 bases, with 7 bases lying between them. In germline, CDR1 is SEHNR, CDR2 FQNEAQ (reference sequence). CDR3 in amino acids: CASSLASTEAFF. DNA for the CDR3: TGTGCCAGCAGCTTAGCTTCTACCGAAGCTTTCTTT.

The chain recombines TRBV12-5 with TRBJ2-1; 12 bases match TRBD2. The CDR3 consists of 18 residues. Germline assignment: CDR1 LGHNT and CDR2 FRNRAP. V dropped 2 bases and J dropped 3; count of bases not matched to a gene: 8. This chain's CDR3 is CASGLNLAGGPFYNEQFF. For the CDR3, the DNA is TGTGCTAGTGGTTTGAACCTAGCGGGGGGGCCGTTCTACAATGAGCAGTTCTTC.

The chain recombines TRBV7-9 with TRBJ1-1; perhaps TRBD1 as D (6 bases). The CDR3 extends over 14 amino acids. Trimming left V 10 bases short and J 0 bases short, with 15 bases between. The germline V gene has CDR1 SEHNR and CDR2 FQNEAQ (reference sequence). The CDR3 region has the DNA TGTGCCAACTACAGGGCCCCGGTGAACACTGAAGCTTTCTTT. Encoded protein: CANYRAPVNTEAFF.

The chain has TRBV3-1 (or the pseudogene TRBV3-2) and TRBJ1-3; 7 positions agree with TRBD1. Germline values: CDR1 LGHDT, CDR2 YNNKEL (reference sequence). The CDR3 contains 14 residues. J lost 2 bases, V lost 3 bases, and 1 base had no gene match. CDR3 region: CASSHRGTGNTIYF. The CDR3 region has the DNA TGTGCCAGCAGCCACAGGGGGACTGGAAACACCATATATTTT.

The V gene is TRBV10-1, the J gene TRBJ1-2, with a possible D match to TRBD1 (6 bases). Germline CDR1 and CDR2: WNHNN and SYGVQD (reference sequence). V was clipped by 4 bases and J by 3 bases, with 21 bases between them. The CDR3 is 17 amino acids. This CDR3 reads CASSGVALRQADYGYTF. The CDR3, as DNA: TGCGCCAGCAGTGGAGTAGCCCTTCGACAGGCCGACTATGGCTACACCTTC.

This chain links TRBV7-9 with TRBJ2-7; the match to TRBD2 covers 15 bases. Germline lookup yields CDR1 SEHNR and CDR2 FQNEAQ (reference sequence). There are 17 residues in the CDR3. The V gene end was trimmed by 5 bases and the J gene end by 7 bases; junction bases not matched to a gene: 12. CDR3 nucleotide sequence: TGTGCCAGCAGCCCCCCGCGGACTAGCGGGGGGGCCTTGGAGCAGTACTTC. Translating it yields CASSPPRTSGGALEQYF.

This chain links TRBV4-2 with TRBJ2-2; TRBD1 agrees at 9 bases. The CDR3 is made up of 17 amino acids. V was clipped by 2 bases and J by 1 base; unmatched bases: 5. Germline V lookup: CDR1 LGHNA, CDR2 YNFKEQ. The CDR3 is CASSQIWTGENTGELFF. The DNA for the CDR3 is TGTGCCAGCAGCCAAATATGGACAGGGGAGAACACCGGGGAGCTGTTTTTT.

As regards this clone: Other DNA sequences in this specimen translate into the identical CDR3. The gene calls are TRBV30 and TRBJ1-2, with D tentatively TRBD1 (6 bases). V was pared by 0 bases and J by 4 bases, with 9 bases between. CDR1 and CDR2 (germline): GTSNPN, SVGIG (reference sequence). The CDR3 covers 13 residues. CDR3 residues: CAWSVGGGYGYTF. The CDR3 nucleotides read TGTGCCTGGAGTGTTGGGGGCGGCTATGGCTACACCTTC. Full variable domain (rest looked up from reference TRBV30 and TRBJ1-2): SQTIHQWPATLVQPVGSPLSLECTVEGTSNPNLYWYRQAAGRGLQLLFYSVGIGQISSEVPQNLSASRPQDRQFILSSKKLLLSDSGFYLCAWSVGGGYGYTFGSGTRLTVV.

The sample holds a few counts of this clone. The V call is TRBV20-1, the J call TRBJ1-5; D not resolved. The CDR3 is 15 residues long. Germline CDR1 DFQATT, CDR2 SNEGSKA (reference sequence). The germline V and J ends were trimmed by 3 bases and 1 base, with 13 bases remaining between them. The CDR3 nucleotides are TGCAGTGCTAGTAGTACGGCAGGAAGCAATCAGCCCCAGCATTTT. It specifies CSASSTAGSNQPQHF.

In its sample, this clone was seen once. The CDR3 is CASSFRGANYGYTF. CDR3 nucleotide sequence: TGTGCCAGCAGCTTCCGAGGGGCTAACTATGGCTACACCTTC. This rearrangement joins TRBV5-4 to TRBJ1-2; D is perhaps TRBD1 (5 bases). CDR1 and CDR2 (germline): SGHNT, YYREEE (reference sequence). The germline V and J ends were trimmed by 2 bases and 0 bases, with 8 bases remaining between them. This CDR3 is 14 amino acids long.

V and J are TRBV5-6 and TRBJ1-1; TRBD1 matches 10 bases. The V and J ends lost 3 bases and 10 bases, in that order; junction bases with no gene match: 12. The CDR3 totals 15 residues. Germline V CDR1 and CDR2: SGHDT, YYEEEE. The CDR3 DNA sequence: TGTGCCAGCAGCTCCGGGACAGGGGCTTTGCGCCGAGCTTTCTTT. The encoded protein is CASSSGTGALRRAFF.

Only one count was recorded for this clone. The chain has TRBV7-3 and TRBJ2-6; D call uncertain. The CDR3 consists of 16 residues. Germline values: CDR1 SGHTA, CDR2 FQGTGA. V lost 0 bases, J lost 2 bases, and 8 bases lay in between. The CDR3 bases are TGTGCCAGCAGCTTAACGAGCACAGCTGGGGCCAACGTCCTGACTTTC. Protein sequence: CASSLTSTAGANVLTF.

The chain joins TRBV2 to TRBJ2-7, with D unresolved. Trimming left V 10 bases short and J 0 bases short, with 13 bases between. Germline CDR1 SNHLY, CDR2 FYNNEI. The CDR3 contains 13 residues. The CDR3, as DNA: TGTGCCACCGCGGCAGTCCTCTCCTACGAGCAGTACTTC. Its translation is CATAAVLSYEQYF.

The rearrangement joins TRBV20-1 to TRBJ2-7, with TRBD1 matching over 7 bases. J gave up 5 bases and V 3 bases, and 13 bases lay outside the gene matches. Germline CDR1 reads DFQATT; CDR2 reads SNEGSKA (reference sequence). There are 15 residues in the CDR3. The CDR3 reads CSASAYRGEGNEQYF. CDR3 in DNA: TGCAGTGCTAGTGCCTACAGGGGCGAAGGGAACGAGCAGTACTTC.

The rearrangement uses TRBV5-1 and TRBJ1-6; maybe TRBD1 (5 bases). The CDR3 sequence is 13 residues long. Trimming took off 0 bases at V and 10 bases at J, with 8 bases between the two ends. Germline loops: CDR1 SGHRS, CDR2 YFSETQ. The DNA of the CDR3 is TGCGCCAGCAGCTTGGCGGGGGACTCACCCCTCCACTTT. This encodes CASSLAGDSPLHF.